This T cell receptor beta chain was sequenced during a study of cytomegalovirus exposure and HLA in healthy donors. The V segment lost 3 bases and the J segment 10 bases; nucleotides outside the gene matches: 10. The germline gives CDR1 MNHNS, CDR2 SASEGT. The CDR3 runs 15 residues. A few counts support this clone. Only in-frame clones appear in the TCRdb table, and some are missing; sequencing was by immunoSEQ multiplex PCR. In the table there are roughly 350,000 clones, 80% to 90% of which are singletons. The genes are TRBV6-1 and TRBJ2-1, with 9 nucleotides matching TRBD2. This TCR came from a woman aged 18-30 years in good health and CMV-seronegative. Sequencing used PBMCs. The CDR3 protein is CASSEASSGNGEQFF. The CDR3 nucleotides read TGTGCCAGCAGTGAGGCATCTAGCGGGAATGGGGAGCAGTTCTTC.